Below, 20 T cell receptor beta chains from the same sample are listed, as sequenced in a study of T cells in Graves' hyperthyroidism and ophthalmopathy. Using RNA transcripts as the source, TCR beta CDR3 regions were amplified. When the TCR CDR3 underwent first-round RT-PCR, the HTBI primer set was used. TCRdb called the multiplex PCR reads again in MiXCR, with one record for every CDR3 protein. The top ten clones hold roughly 20% of a sample with 550,000 to 700,000 distinct CDR3 sequences, around 46% of them seen once. The source material was peripheral blood or thyroid tissue (not recorded which). The receptor source for this set is an adult woman with Graves' disease, either hyperthyroidism or ophthalmopathy (not recorded which).

This CDR3 is CASSKGAVDTGELFF. CDR3 coding DNA: TGTGCCAGCAGTAAGGGGGCGGTGGACACCGGGGAGCTGTTTTTT. The chain employs TRBV5-6 and TRBJ2-2; 7 bases fit TRBD1. CDR3 length: 15 amino acids. Germline V gives CDR1 SGHDT, CDR2 YYEEEE. The V and J ends lost 5 bases and 3 bases, in that order; junction bases with no gene match: 7.

The chain carries TRBV2 and TRBJ2-2; D is tentatively TRBD1 or TRBD2 (5 bases each). V was trimmed by 2 bases and J by 7 bases, leaving 8 bases between them. Germline V lookup: CDR1 SNHLY, CDR2 FYNNEI. This CDR3 comprises 13 residues. The DNA of the CDR3 is TGTGCCAGCAGTGAATATGGGGGCGGGGAGCTGTTTTTT. It encodes CASSEYGGGELFF.

This rearrangement joins TRBV15 to TRBJ1-2; D is undetermined. V was pared by 0 bases and J by 1 base, with 9 bases between. The CDR3 consists of 15 residues. The germline V gene encodes CDR1 LNHNV and CDR2 YYDKDF (reference sequence). As DNA, the CDR3 is TGTGCCACCAGCAGAGATCGAGTTCTTAACTATGGCTACACCTTC. This translates into CATSRDRVLNYGYTF.

Concerning this clonotype itself: It is likely a read error, because the conserved phenylalanine at the end of the CDR3 is missing. The chain joins TRBV5-1 to TRBJ2-7; D is perhaps TRBD1 or TRBD2 (5 bases each). The germline gives CDR1 SGHRS, CDR2 YFSETQ. CDR3 length equals 13 residues. Trimming took off 3 bases at V and 2 bases at J, with 9 bases between the two ends. The CDR3, as DNA: TGCGCCAGCAGCTGGGACGGCGCCTACGAGCAGTACCTC. Translation: CASSWDGAYEQYL.

This clonotype has at least ten counts. The chain joins TRBV20-1 to TRBJ1-1; D is uncertain. The CDR3 runs 13 residues. The germline CDR1 and CDR2 sequences are DFQATT and SNEGSKA (reference sequence). V lost 3 bases and J lost 4, with 12 bases in between. The CDR3 DNA reads as TGCAGTGCTAGTCGCAGCAGCACCACTGAAGCTTTCTTT. Translating gives CSASRSSTTEAFF.

The genes are TRBV15 and TRBJ2-7, with TRBD1 identical over 8 bases. The germline V gene encodes CDR1 LNHNV and CDR2 YYDKDF (reference sequence). The CDR3 is made up of 15 amino acids. V shed 0 bases and J 5 bases; nucleotides not matched to a gene: 6. The CDR3 coding sequence is TGTGCCACCAGCAGAGATCGTCAGGGGGCGAACGAGCAGTACTTC. Translation: CATSRDRQGANEQYF.

This clonotype has a count of ten or more. The chain carries TRBV30 and TRBJ1-2; a weak D match, TRBD1 (5 bases). V was shortened by 4 bases and J by 8 bases, with 14 bases between the two germline ends. CDR1 is GTSNPN, CDR2 SVGIG, per germline (reference sequence). The CDR3 loop spans 12 amino acids. The CDR3 loop reads CAWNQGFDGYTF. For the CDR3, the DNA is TGTGCCTGGAATCAGGGATTCGACGGCTACACCTTC. Together with reference TRBV30 and TRBJ1-2, the CDR3 gives the full variable domain: SQTIHQWPATLVQPVGSPLSLECTVEGTSNPNLYWYRQAAGRGLQLLFYSVGIGQISSEVPQNLSASRPQDRQFILSSKKLLLSDSGFYLCAWNQGFDGYTFGSGTRLTVV.

The table lists this clonotype with many counts. The J gene is TRBJ2-7, the V gene TRBV6-5, with no clear D. CDR3 length equals 13 residues. Deletions cut 0 bases from V and 4 bases from J, with 7 bases between. CDR1 and CDR2 from the germline V gene are MNHEY and SVGAGI. The chain's CDR3 is CASSYSSVYEQYF. The DNA of the CDR3 is TGTGCCAGCAGTTACTCATCTGTGTACGAGCAGTACTTC.

The chain uses TRBV30 and TRBJ1-1; a possible D gene is TRBD1 (5 bases). In germline, CDR1 is GTSNPN, CDR2 SVGIG (reference sequence). The CDR3 covers 13 residues. The germline V and J ends were trimmed by 5 bases and 6 bases, with 16 bases remaining between them. CDR3 amino acids: CAWEGWGEAEAFF. The CDR3 DNA follows: TGTGCCTGGGAGGGATGGGGGGAAGCTGAAGCTTTCTTT. The variable domain in full, completed from reference TRBV30 and TRBJ1-1, reads SQTIHQWPATLVQPVGSPLSLECTVEGTSNPNLYWYRQAAGRGLQLLFYSVGIGQISSEVPQNLSASRPQDRQFILSSKKLLLSDSGFYLCAWEGWGEAEAFFGQGTRLTVV.

The chain couples TRBV14 to TRBJ2-5, with D perhaps TRBD2 (5 bases). V was trimmed by 2 bases and J by 5 bases, leaving 9 bases between them. This CDR3 is built from 13 residues. Germline V gene lookup returns CDR1 SGHDN and CDR2 FVKESK. The CDR3: CASSQTRGETQYF. CDR3 nucleotides: TGTGCCAGCAGCCAAACACGCGGGGAGACCCAGTACTTC.

This clonotype has a single count. CDR3 residues: CATSRDAGGYSPLHF. As DNA, the CDR3 is TGTGCCACCAGCAGAGATGCAGGGGGCTATTCACCCCTCCACTTT. The chain couples TRBV15 to TRBJ1-6, with 8 bases that match TRBD1. The length of the CDR3 is 15 residues. The junction had 3 bases not matched to a gene; V was cut back by 0 bases and J by 8 bases. Germline V gene data show CDR1 as LNHNV and CDR2 as YYDKDF (reference sequence).

This clonotype was counted ten times or more. The chain joins TRBV27 to TRBJ2-5, with TRBD2 matching over 12 bases. CDR3 length: 14 residues. J was trimmed by 5 bases and V by 6 bases; bases with no gene match: 4. From germline, CDR1 is MNHEY and CDR2 SMNVEV (reference sequence). CDR3 sequence reads: CASSGLAGSETQYF. In nucleotides, the CDR3 is TGTGCCAGCAGCGGACTAGCGGGATCGGAGACCCAGTACTTC.

On this clonotype itself: Since a much larger clone is just one base distant, this may be a read error. The gene calls are TRBV5-5 and TRBJ1-4; 10 bases map to TRBD1. After removal of 2 bases from V and 7 bases from J, the junction contained 5 bases not matched to a gene. Germline assignment: CDR1 SGHKS and CDR2 YYEKEE (reference sequence). CDR3 length: 15 amino acids. This chain's CDR3 is CASSFATGGSEKLFF. The CDR3 DNA follows: TGTGCCAGCAGCTTCGCGACAGGGGGCTCTGAAAAACTGTTTTTT.

This clonotype was found many times. The chain joins TRBV7-2 to TRBJ1-1; TRBD1 is a possible D gene (6 bases). CDR1 and CDR2 from the germline V gene are SGHTA and FQGNSA. CDR3 size: 16 residues. Trimming stripped 1 base from V and 6 bases from J, with 18 bases between. Here the CDR3 DNA reads TGTGCCAGCAGCTTAGTCTGGGGCAGGGGAATTGCTGAAGCTTTCTTT. Translation: CASSLVWGRGIAEAFF.

This clonotype was seen at least ten times. The rearrangement uses TRBV29-1 and TRBJ2-5; D gene ambiguous. CDR3 length: 16 amino acids. Trimming shortened V by 0 bases and J by 3 bases, and 17 bases separated the two germline ends. Germline values: CDR1 SQVTM, CDR2 ANQGSEA. The CDR3 spells CSVEDYALTVKETQYF. CDR3 coding DNA: TGCAGCGTTGAAGATTATGCCCTGACTGTAAAAGAGACCCAGTACTTC.

This clonotype appeared many times. CDR3 sequence reads: CASSSQGGIHYGYTF. As DNA, the CDR3 is TGTGCCAGCAGCTCTCAGGGTGGGATCCACTATGGCTACACCTTC. The chain combines TRBV7-9 with TRBJ1-2; a possible D gene is TRBD1 (5 bases). The CDR3 sequence is 15 residues long. Germline assignment: CDR1 SEHNR and CDR2 FQNEAQ (reference sequence). V was shortened by 4 bases and J by 3 bases, with 15 bases between the two germline ends.

The chain couples TRBV7-9 to TRBJ2-3; a possible D gene is TRBD2 (5 bases). CDR1 and CDR2 (germline): SEHNR, FQNEAQ (reference sequence). This CDR3 comprises 14 residues. V shed 1 base and J shed 6 bases, with 11 bases lying between them. CDR3 nucleotides: TGTGCCAGCAGCTTAGTACTAGAAGTTGATACGCAGTATTTT. Protein product: CASSLVLEVDTQYF.

This rearrangement joins TRBV6-5 to TRBJ2-7; 9 bases map to TRBD1. Germline V CDR1 and CDR2: MNHEY, SVGAGI. Trimming at V came to 4 bases and at J to 4 bases, leaving 23 bases not matched to a gene. CDR3 length: 20 amino acids. The CDR3 DNA sequence: TGTGCCAGCAGTTTGGCTTCGACAGGGGGGACCCCCTTGATACTTTACGAGCAGTACTTC. Translated, it gives CASSLASTGGTPLILYEQYF.

This clonotype showed up many times. This chain links TRBV5-6 with TRBJ2-7, with TRBD2 matching over 8 bases. V was clipped by 6 bases and J by 4 bases; unmatched bases: 9. This CDR3 has 14 amino acids. From germline, CDR1 is SGHDT and CDR2 YYEEEE. The CDR3 DNA reads as TGTGCCAGCACGTACGGGAGGGCCGTTTACGAGCAGTACTTC. Its translation: CASTYGRAVYEQYF.

This clonotype was counted a few times. The CDR3 coding sequence is TGTGCCAGCAGGGAACAACGGGGTACCCTAAGGCGGTACACTGAAGCTTTCTTT. As protein: CASREQRGTLRRYTEAFF. This chain joins TRBV28 and TRBJ1-1, with unresolved D. This CDR3 contains 18 residues. The ends were cut back, 6 bases at V and 3 bases at J, with 26 bases in the middle. In germline, CDR1 is MDHEN, CDR2 SYDVKM.